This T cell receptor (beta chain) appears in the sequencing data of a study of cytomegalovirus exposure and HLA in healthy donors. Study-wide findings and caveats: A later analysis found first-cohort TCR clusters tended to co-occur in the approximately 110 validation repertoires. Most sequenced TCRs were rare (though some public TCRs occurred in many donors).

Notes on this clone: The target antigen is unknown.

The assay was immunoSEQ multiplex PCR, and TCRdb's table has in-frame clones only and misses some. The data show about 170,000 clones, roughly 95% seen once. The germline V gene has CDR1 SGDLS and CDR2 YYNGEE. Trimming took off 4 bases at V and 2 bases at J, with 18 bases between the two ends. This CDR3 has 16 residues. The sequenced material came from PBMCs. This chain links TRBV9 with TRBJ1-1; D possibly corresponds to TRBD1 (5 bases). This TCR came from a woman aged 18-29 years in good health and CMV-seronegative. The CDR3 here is CASSSRGQQGNTEAFF. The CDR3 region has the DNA TGTGCCAGCAGCTCAAGGGGCCAACAAGGCAACACTGAAGCTTTCTTT.